This T cell receptor (beta chain) is from a study of identical twins. In this sample, this clonotype turned up a few times. What it recognizes is unknown. Germline CDR1 reads MNHEY; CDR2 reads SVGAGI. V was pared by 1 base and J by 6 bases, with 6 bases between. The length of the CDR3 is 12 residues. Overall study results and limits: Researchers caution that invariant MAIT and iNKT cells could partly confound zero-insertion analyses.

The authors used template switching to add a universal primer site and gave cDNA unique molecular identifiers. Using its own MiXCR run on the 5' RACE reads, TCRdb lists one record per CDR3 protein. The table records some 790,000 distinct CDR3 sequences, about 20% of them present only once. These data were also filed under a second study, of T cells expressing NK-cell markers. As that study records: Seven of the eight sequenced donors were classified as HCMV-seropositive, and one was classified as seronegative. Sorting of alpha-beta TCR T cells alone was achieved in several experiments with an anti-gamma-delta TCR antibody.

The sequence derives from a woman aged 18-35 years in good health. This chain uses TRBV6-5 with TRBJ1-1; TRBD1 is a possible D gene (5 bases). Sequenced material: PBMCs. The chain's CDR3 is CASSYLGAEAFF. CDR3 sequence (DNA): TGTGCCAGCAGTTACTTGGGGGCTGAAGCTTTCTTT.